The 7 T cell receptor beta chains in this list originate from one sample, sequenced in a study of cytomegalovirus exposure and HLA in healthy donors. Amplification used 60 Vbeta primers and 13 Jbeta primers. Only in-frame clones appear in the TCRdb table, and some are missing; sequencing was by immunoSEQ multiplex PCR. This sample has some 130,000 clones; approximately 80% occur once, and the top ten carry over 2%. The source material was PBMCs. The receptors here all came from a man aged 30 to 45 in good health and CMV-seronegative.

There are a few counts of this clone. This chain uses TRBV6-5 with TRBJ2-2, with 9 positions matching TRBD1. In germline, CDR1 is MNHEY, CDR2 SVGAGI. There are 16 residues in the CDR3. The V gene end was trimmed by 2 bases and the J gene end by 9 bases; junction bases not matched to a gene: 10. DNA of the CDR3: TGTGCCAGCAGTTACACTACAGGGGGCAATAACCGGGAGCTGTTTTTT. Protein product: CASSYTTGGNNRELFF.

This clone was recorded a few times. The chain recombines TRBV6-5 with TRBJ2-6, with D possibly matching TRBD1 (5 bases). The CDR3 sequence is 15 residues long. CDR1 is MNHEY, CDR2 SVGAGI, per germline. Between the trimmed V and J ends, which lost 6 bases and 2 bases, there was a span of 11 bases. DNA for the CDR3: TGTGCCAGCAGAGCGCAGGGTCCTGGGGCCAACGTCCTGACTTTC. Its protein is CASRAQGPGANVLTF.

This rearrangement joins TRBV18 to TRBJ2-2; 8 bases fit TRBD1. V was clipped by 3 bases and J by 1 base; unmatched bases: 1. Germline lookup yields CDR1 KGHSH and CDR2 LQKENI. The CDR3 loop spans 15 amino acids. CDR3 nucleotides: TGTGCCAGCTCACCGGACAGGGTGAACACCGGGGAGCTGTTTTTT. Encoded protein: CASSPDRVNTGELFF.

The CDR3 sequence: CASSPGQGSHGYTF. Written as DNA, the CDR3 is TGTGCCAGCTCACCCGGACAGGGATCTCATGGCTACACCTTC. The chain carries TRBV18 and TRBJ1-2, with TRBD1 matching 8 bases. V was clipped by 3 bases and J by 6 bases; unmatched bases: 6. CDR1 is KGHSH, CDR2 LQKENI, per germline. There are 14 residues in the CDR3.

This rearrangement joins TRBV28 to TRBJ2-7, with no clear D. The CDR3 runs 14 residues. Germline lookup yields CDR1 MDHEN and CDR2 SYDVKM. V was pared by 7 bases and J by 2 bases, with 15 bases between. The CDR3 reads CASTTGGEAYEQYF. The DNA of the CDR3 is TGTGCCAGCACCACCGGCGGCGAGGCCTACGAGCAGTACTTC.

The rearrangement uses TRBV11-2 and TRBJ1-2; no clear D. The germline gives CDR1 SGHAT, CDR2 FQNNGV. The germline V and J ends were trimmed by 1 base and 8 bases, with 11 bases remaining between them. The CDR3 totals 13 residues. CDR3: CASSLARLWGYTF. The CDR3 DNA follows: TGTGCCAGCAGCTTAGCTAGGCTTTGGGGCTACACCTTC.

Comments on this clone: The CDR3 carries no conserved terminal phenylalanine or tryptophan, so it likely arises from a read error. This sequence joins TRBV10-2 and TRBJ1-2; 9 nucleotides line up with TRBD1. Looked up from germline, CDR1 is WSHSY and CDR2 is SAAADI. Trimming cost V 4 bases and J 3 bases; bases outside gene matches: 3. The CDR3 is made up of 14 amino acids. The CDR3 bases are TGCGCCAGCAGTGTGACAGGGGGTGACTATGGCTACACCCTC. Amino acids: CASSVTGGDYGYTL.